The T cell receptor beta chain under discussion was sequenced for a study of OX40 agonist ivuxolimab in advanced cancers. About the study: One patient with hepatocellular carcinoma and two with cutaneous melanoma, three in all, had partial responses.

Patients who had autoimmune disease history or got systemic immunosuppression were left out. Of note for this clone: Antigen specificity is unknown.

Whole-study results and caveats: At 0.1 to 3.0 mg/kg and by week 6, clonal expansion occurred in CD4+ and CD8+ blood T cells.

The repertoire was sequenced with immunoSEQ multiplex PCR; TCRdb's copy has only in-frame clones and lacks some. The sample has more than 60,000 clones, 75% to 90% seen once. The CDR3 length is 14 residues. Trimming took 4 bases from V and 1 from J, leaving 11 bases between them. Germline-derived CDR1 and CDR2 are SGDLS and YYNGEE. The receptor was isolated from an adult with an advanced solid tumor such as melanoma, head and neck, liver or kidney cancer. Sequences were derived from CD4+ or CD8+ T cells sorted from blood, sampled in a trial of the OX40 agonist ivuxolimab. This sequence joins TRBV9 and TRBJ2-5; no clear D. For the CDR3, the DNA is TGTGCCAGCAGCCCCAGTGGATTCCAAGAGACCCAGTACTTC. It specifies CASSPSGFQETQYF. The full variable domain, with the rest looked up from reference TRBV9 and TRBJ2-5, is DSGVTQTPKHLITATGQRVTLRCSPRSGDLSVYWYQQSLDQGLQFLIQYYNGEERAKGNILERFSAQQFPDLHSELNLSSLELGDSALYFCASSPSGFQETQYFGPGTRLLVL.